Below, 5 T cell receptor beta chains from the same sample are listed, as sequenced in a study of blood T cell repertoires in COVID-19. Using immunoSEQ multiplex PCR, the repertoire was profiled, and TCRdb retains in-frame clones only, with some absent. The data hold approximately 470,000 clones, with approximately 85% observed a single time. Sequenced sample: peripheral blood. The origin of the receptors is a human donor in a cohort sampled during active COVID-19.

The rearrangement joins TRBV27 to TRBJ1-5; 12 nucleotides match TRBD1. The trim removed 6 bases at V and 5 bases at J, leaving 5 bases unmatched. The CDR3 length is 15 residues. Germline lookup yields CDR1 MNHEY and CDR2 SMNVEV (reference sequence). CDR3 sequence reads: CASSAGTGGHQPQHF. The CDR3 bases are TGTGCCAGCAGCGCCGGGACAGGGGGCCATCAGCCCCAGCATTTT.

This clone occurred once. The chain is built from TRBV2 and TRBJ2-3; D ambiguous. The CDR3 is 12 residues long. Germline V gives CDR1 SNHLY, CDR2 FYNNEI. V was pared by 7 bases and J by 7 bases, with 12 bases between. CDR3 DNA sequence: TGTGCCAGCACCCCCACAGCAAATACGCAGTATTTT. This sequence encodes CASTPTANTQYF.

The chain is built from TRBV9 and TRBJ1-1; D is unresolved. Per germline, CDR1 SGDLS and CDR2 YYNGEE. The V gene lost 4 bases and the J gene lost 0 bases, with 4 bases spanning the gap. The CDR3 length is 12 residues. CDR3 nucleotide sequence: TGTGCCAGCAGCCCAATGAACACTGAAGCTTTCTTT. This codes for CASSPMNTEAFF.

This rearrangement joins TRBV11-2 to TRBJ2-7; 11 nucleotides align to TRBD2. In germline, CDR1 is SGHAT, CDR2 FQNNGV. The V and J ends lost 5 bases and 3 bases, in that order; junction bases with no gene match: 3. The CDR3 totals 14 residues. In nucleotides, the CDR3 is TGTGCCAGCAGCGTAGGACTAGCGGGCTACGAGCAGTACTTC. It codes for CASSVGLAGYEQYF.

The chain's CDR3 is CASSPRPGLATEETQYF. DNA for the CDR3: TGTGCCAGCAGCCCCCGTCCGGGACTAGCGACCGAAGAGACCCAGTACTTC. This chain joins TRBV5-5 and TRBJ2-5, with TRBD2 identical over 10 bases. Germline assignment: CDR1 SGHKS and CDR2 YYEKEE (reference sequence). The CDR3 covers 17 residues. V lost 4 bases and J lost 3; bases outside the gene matches: 12.